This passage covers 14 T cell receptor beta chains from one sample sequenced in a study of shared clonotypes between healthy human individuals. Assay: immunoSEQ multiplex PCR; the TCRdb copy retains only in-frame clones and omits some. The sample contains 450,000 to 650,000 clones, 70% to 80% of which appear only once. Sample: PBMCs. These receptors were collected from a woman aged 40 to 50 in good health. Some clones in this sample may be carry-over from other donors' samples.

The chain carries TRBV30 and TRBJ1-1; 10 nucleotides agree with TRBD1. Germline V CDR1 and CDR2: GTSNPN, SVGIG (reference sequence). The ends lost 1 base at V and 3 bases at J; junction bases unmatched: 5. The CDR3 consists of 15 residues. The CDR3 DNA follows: TGTGCCTGGAGTGAAGGGACAGGGGTGTACACTGAAGCTTTCTTT. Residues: CAWSEGTGVYTEAFF.

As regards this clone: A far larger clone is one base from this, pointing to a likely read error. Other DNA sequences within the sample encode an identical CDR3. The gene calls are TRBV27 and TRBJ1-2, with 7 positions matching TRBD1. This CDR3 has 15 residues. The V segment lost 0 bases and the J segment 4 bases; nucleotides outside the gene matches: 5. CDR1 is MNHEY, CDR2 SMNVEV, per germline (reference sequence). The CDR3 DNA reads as TGTGCCAGCAGTTTATCTCAGGGGGTGGGCTATGGCTACACCTTC. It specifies CASSLSQGVGYGYTF.

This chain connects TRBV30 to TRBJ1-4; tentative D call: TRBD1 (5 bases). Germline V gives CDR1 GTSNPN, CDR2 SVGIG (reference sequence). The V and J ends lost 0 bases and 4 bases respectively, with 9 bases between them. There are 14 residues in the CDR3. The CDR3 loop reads CAWSVGALNEKLFF. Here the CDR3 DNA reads TGTGCCTGGAGTGTAGGGGCCCTTAATGAAAAACTGTTTTTT. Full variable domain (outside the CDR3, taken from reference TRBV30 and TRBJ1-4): SQTIHQWPATLVQPVGSPLSLECTVEGTSNPNLYWYRQAAGRGLQLLFYSVGIGQISSEVPQNLSASRPQDRQFILSSKKLLLSDSGFYLCAWSVGALNEKLFFGSGTQLSVL.

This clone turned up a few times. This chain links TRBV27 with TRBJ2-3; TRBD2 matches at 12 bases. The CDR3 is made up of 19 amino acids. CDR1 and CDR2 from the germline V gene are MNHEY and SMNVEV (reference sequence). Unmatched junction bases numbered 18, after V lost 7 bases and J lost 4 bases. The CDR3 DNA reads TGTGCCAGCACCAAGCTCAGGCTAGCGGGAGGGCCATTATCAGATACGCAGTATTTT. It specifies CASTKLRLAGGPLSDTQYF.

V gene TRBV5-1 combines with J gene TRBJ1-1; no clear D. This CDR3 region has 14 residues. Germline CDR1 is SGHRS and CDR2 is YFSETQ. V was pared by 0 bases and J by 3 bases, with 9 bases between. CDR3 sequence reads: CASSLAAGYTEAFF. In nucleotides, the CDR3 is TGCGCCAGCAGCTTGGCCGCGGGGTACACTGAAGCTTTCTTT. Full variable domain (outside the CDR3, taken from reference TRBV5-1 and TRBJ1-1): KAGVTQTPRYLIKTRGQQVTLSCSPISGHRSVSWYQQTPGQGLQFLFEYFSETQRNKGNFPGRFSGRQFSNSRSEMNVSTLELGDSALYLCASSLAAGYTEAFFGQGTRLTVV.

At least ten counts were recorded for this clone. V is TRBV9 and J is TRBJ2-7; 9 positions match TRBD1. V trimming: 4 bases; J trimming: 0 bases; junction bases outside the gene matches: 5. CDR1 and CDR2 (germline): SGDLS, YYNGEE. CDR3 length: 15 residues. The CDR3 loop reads CASSTRDRVSYEQYF. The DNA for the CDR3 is TGTGCCAGCAGCACCCGGGACAGGGTCTCCTACGAGCAGTACTTC.

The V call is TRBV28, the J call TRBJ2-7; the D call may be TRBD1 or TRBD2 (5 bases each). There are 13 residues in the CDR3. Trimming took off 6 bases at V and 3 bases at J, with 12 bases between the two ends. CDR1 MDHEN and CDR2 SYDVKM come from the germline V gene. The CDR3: CASRLMGVYEQYF. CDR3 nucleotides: TGTGCCAGCAGATTAATGGGGGTCTACGAGCAGTACTTC.

In DNA, the CDR3 is TGTGCCAGCAGCTTAGGATGGCCAACAGGGTCTCTCCACCTCTACGAGCAGTACTTC. This gives the protein CASSLGWPTGSLHLYEQYF. The J gene is TRBJ2-7, the V gene TRBV7-2, with a weak D call TRBD1 (6 bases). The CDR3 has 19 amino acids. Trimming shortened V by 1 base and J by 3 bases, and 25 bases separated the two germline ends. CDR1 is SGHTA, CDR2 FQGNSA, per germline.

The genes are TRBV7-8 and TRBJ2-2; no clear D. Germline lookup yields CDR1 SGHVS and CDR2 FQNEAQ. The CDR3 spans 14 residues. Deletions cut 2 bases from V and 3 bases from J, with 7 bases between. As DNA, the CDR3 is TGTGCCAGCAGCTTACCAGAATACACCGGGGAGCTGTTTTTT. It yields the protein CASSLPEYTGELFF.

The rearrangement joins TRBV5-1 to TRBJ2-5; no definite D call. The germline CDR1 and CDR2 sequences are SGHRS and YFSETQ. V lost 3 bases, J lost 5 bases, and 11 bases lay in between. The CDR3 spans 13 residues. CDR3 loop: CASSYHERETQYF. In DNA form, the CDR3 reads TGCGCCAGCAGCTACCATGAGAGGGAGACCCAGTACTTC.

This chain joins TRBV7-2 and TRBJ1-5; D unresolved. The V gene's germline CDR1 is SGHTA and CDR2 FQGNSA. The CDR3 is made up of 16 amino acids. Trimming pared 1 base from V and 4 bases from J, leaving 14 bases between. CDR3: CASSLGPGSGNQPQHF. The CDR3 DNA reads TGTGCCAGCAGCTTAGGGCCAGGAAGCGGGAATCAGCCCCAGCATTTT.

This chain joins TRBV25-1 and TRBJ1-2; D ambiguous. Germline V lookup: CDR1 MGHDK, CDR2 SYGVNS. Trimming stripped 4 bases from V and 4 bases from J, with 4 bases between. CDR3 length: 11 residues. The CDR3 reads CASSGFYGYTF. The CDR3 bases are TGTGCCAGCAGTGGATTCTATGGCTACACCTTC.

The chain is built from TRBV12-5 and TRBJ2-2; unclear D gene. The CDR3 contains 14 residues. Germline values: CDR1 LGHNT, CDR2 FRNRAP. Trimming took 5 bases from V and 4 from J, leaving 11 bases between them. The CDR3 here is CASGADVATGELFF. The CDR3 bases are TGTGCTAGTGGTGCCGACGTGGCCACCGGGGAGCTGTTTTTT.

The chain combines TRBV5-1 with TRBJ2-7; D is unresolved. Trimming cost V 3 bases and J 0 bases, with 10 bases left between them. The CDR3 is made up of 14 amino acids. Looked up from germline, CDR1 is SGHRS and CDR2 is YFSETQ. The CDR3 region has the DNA TGCGCCAGCAGCTCGGCCCTCAGCTCCTACGAGCAGTACTTC. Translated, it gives CASSSALSSYEQYF.